This is a list of T cell receptor beta chains from one sample in a study of blood T cell repertoires in COVID-19. Using immunoSEQ multiplex PCR, the repertoire was profiled, and TCRdb retains in-frame clones only, with some absent. The profile shows 300,000 to 350,000 clones, 83% of them singletons. The sequencing input was peripheral blood. Receptors originate from a man aged 25-45 years with active or convalescent COVID-19. CDR3s leave out the opening cysteine and the closing phenylalanine or tryptophan.

v_call: TRBV7-3
cdr3_aa: ASSAQGHLGEQY

v_call: TRBV7-3
cdr3_aa: ASSPSLLEETQY

v_call: TRBV11-3
cdr3_aa: ASSSRVGGITDTQY

v_call: TRBV27
cdr3_aa: ASSFTGPQISLH

v_call: TRBV5-4
cdr3_aa: ASSEFRDRSTNYGYT

v_call: TRBV2
cdr3_aa: ASNGGGFEGAEAF

v_call: TRBV27
cdr3_aa: ASSLSSGRADTQY

v_call: TRBV6-6
cdr3_aa: ASTYRLAGVDGELF

v_call: TRBV9
cdr3_aa: ASSTGTTGGYT

v_call: TRBV28
cdr3_aa: ASSFGYEQF

v_call: TRBV3-1/TRBV3-2
cdr3_aa: ASSQVTGVYGYT

v_call: TRBV23-1
cdr3_aa: ASSLRDNLFTDTQY

v_call: TRBV28
cdr3_aa: ASSGTGGRPGINQPQH

v_call: TRBV24-1
cdr3_aa: ATSDGQGANEQF

v_call: TRBV21-1
cdr3_aa: ASSLRQAHTGELF

v_call: TRBV24-1
cdr3_aa: ATSDSAYEQY

v_call: TRBV5-4
cdr3_aa: ASTSTASPTGELF

v_call: TRBV5-1
cdr3_aa: ASSPGTGFNTEAF

v_call: TRBV7-9
cdr3_aa: ASSLSHSYNEQF

v_call: TRBV19
cdr3_aa: ASSEWTGLSQPQH

v_call: TRBV7-3
cdr3_aa: ASSLDLGDEQY

v_call: TRBV9
cdr3_aa: ASSVALGTGVTGELF

v_call: TRBV28
cdr3_aa: ASSLETDNTEAF

v_call: TRBV21-1
cdr3_aa: ASSLIAGTSGGSSTDTQY

v_call: TRBV7-9
cdr3_aa: ASSLAQANGYT

v_call: TRBV4-3
cdr3_aa: ASSQETSGVNTQY

v_call: TRBV15
cdr3_aa: ATSRVPGGFRKNIQY

v_call: TRBV30
cdr3_aa: AWSVLNYEQY

v_call: TRBV2
cdr3_aa: ASLTEIATLGGELF

v_call: TRBV9
cdr3_aa: ASSVFLGEGQYTGELF

v_call: TRBV27
cdr3_aa: ASSFLGLAGGRGQETQY

v_call: TRBV6-7
cdr3_aa: ASTPRGNGPQH

v_call: TRBV10-3
cdr3_aa: AISDTYRGLGANVLT

v_call: TRBV30
cdr3_aa: AWLEGYT

v_call: TRBV14
cdr3_aa: ASSQEWGVQY

v_call: TRBV27
cdr3_aa: ASSPTLGGLGNSGNTIY

v_call: TRBV14
cdr3_aa: ASSQTTGLGETQY

v_call: TRBV30
cdr3_aa: AWTYSYGYT

v_call: TRBV28
cdr3_aa: ASSLGGGANYGYT

v_call: TRBV6-5
cdr3_aa: ASRWTAYATGELF

v_call: TRBV5-5
cdr3_aa: ASSLVGAGGPYNEQF

v_call: TRBV12-5
cdr3_aa: ASGLSSRVTEAF

v_call: TRBV25-1
cdr3_aa: ASRNRADQPQH

v_call: TRBV2
cdr3_aa: ASSGRTGKNPYEQY

v_call: TRBV5-1
cdr3_aa: ASSLGNRGHFLDSNYGYT

v_call: TRBV5-1
cdr3_aa: ASSPPGGRRNEQF

v_call: TRBV2
cdr3_aa: ASRRDISSGNTIY

v_call: TRBV18
cdr3_aa: ASSRGGPNEKLF

v_call: TRBV12-3/TRBV12-4
cdr3_aa: ASSSGTVYGYT

v_call: TRBV19
cdr3_aa: ASSIAPSSYNSPLH